These T cell receptor beta chains were read from a single sample in a study of beta chain features in type 1 diabetes. The method was immunoSEQ multiplex PCR; TCRdb's version includes in-frame clones alone and lacks a portion of them. The sample shows over 120,000 clones, around an eighth of them seen only once. The sequenced sample was central memory CD4+ T cells from blood. Receptor source: a man younger than 35 with type 1 diabetes. Each CDR3 is given with its conserved first and last residue. The D gene is left open where the match is weak. Only part of the rows carry a size: once, few, many, or a class if the clone is expanded.

J: TRBJ2-2; size: few; V: TRBV28; D: -; DNA: TGTGCCACAACTAGCGGGACAGGGGGCACCGGGGAGCTGTTTTTT; CDR3: CATTSGTGGTGELFF
J: TRBJ1-1; size: -; V: TRBV7-3; D: -; DNA: TGTGCCAGCAGCCGAACTTCGAACACTGAAGCTTTCTTT; CDR3: CASSRTSNTEAFF
J: TRBJ1-1; size: -; V: TRBV30; D: TRBD1; DNA: TGTGCCTGGGCGGGACAGCTGAACACTGAAGCTTTCTTT; CDR3: CAWAGQLNTEAFF
J: TRBJ2-6; size: few; V: TRBV7-9; D: TRBD2; DNA: TGTGCCAGCAGCTCTCCCGGGAGGACTACTGGGGCCAACGTCCTGACTTTC; CDR3: CASSSPGRTTGANVLTF
J: TRBJ2-1; size: few; V: TRBV2; D: TRBD1; DNA: TGTGCCAGCAGGCATGGACAGGGGGCGCGATGGGGCGAGCAGTTCTTC; CDR3: CASRHGQGARWGEQFF
J: TRBJ2-7; size: few; V: TRBV6-6; D: -; DNA: TGTGCCAGCAGTCGGTGGGGATCCTACGAGCAGTACTTC; CDR3: CASSRWGSYEQYF
J: TRBJ2-1; size: few; V: TRBV7-2; D: -; DNA: TGTGCCAGCAGCTTATATGGCCAGGAGCAGTTCTTC; CDR3: CASSLYGQEQFF
J: TRBJ2-2; size: few; V: TRBV25-1; D: -; DNA: TGTGCCAGCACCCGGGGCCAAAACACCGGGGAGCTGTTTTTT; CDR3: CASTRGQNTGELFF
J: TRBJ1-6; size: few; V: TRBV5-4; D: -; DNA: TGTGCCAGCAGCTTAGGGGGGTTGGTGAATTCACCCCTCCACTTT; CDR3: CASSLGGLVNSPLHF
J: TRBJ1-1; size: many; V: TRBV29-1; D: -; DNA: TGCAGCGTTGAAGATCCCGTGGGTAGGAGCACTGAAGCTTTCTTT; CDR3: CSVEDPVGRSTEAFF
J: TRBJ1-4; size: -; V: TRBV5-6; D: TRBD1; DNA: TGTGCCAGCAGCTCCCGGCAGGGGGTAGCTAATGAAAAACTGTTTTTT; CDR3: CASSSRQGVANEKLFF
J: TRBJ2-3; size: few; V: TRBV5-6; D: -; DNA: TGTGCCAGCAGCTGGAGCGATACGCAGTATTTT; CDR3: CASSWSDTQYF
J: TRBJ2-7; size: -; V: TRBV30; D: -; DNA: TGTGCCTGGAGTTATGGAGGTTCTTCCCCCTCGTACGAGCAGTACTTC; CDR3: CAWSYGGSSPSYEQYF
J: TRBJ2-2; size: few; V: TRBV29-1; D: -; DNA: TGCAGCGTTTCGAGCCCGATCGGGGAGCTGTTTTTT; CDR3: CSVSSPIGELFF
J: TRBJ1-5; size: few; V: TRBV2; D: TRBD1; DNA: TGTGCCAGCAGCTTCGGGACAGCGCAGCCCCAGCATTTT; CDR3: CASSFGTAQPQHF
J: TRBJ1-1; size: -; V: TRBV9; D: TRBD1; DNA: TGTGCCAGCACCAGACAGGGTGAGACCACTGAAGCTTTCTTT; CDR3: CASTRQGETTEAFF
J: TRBJ1-6; size: -; V: TRBV29-1; D: -; DNA: TGCAGCGTTGATCGTTCGGGAAAAGGGAATTCACCCCTCCACTTT; CDR3: CSVDRSGKGNSPLHF
J: TRBJ1-5; size: few; V: TRBV2; D: -; DNA: TGTGCCAGCAGTGCCCAGGGAACGGGCAATCAGCCCCAGCATTTT; CDR3: CASSAQGTGNQPQHF
J: TRBJ2-1; size: many; V: TRBV7-9; D: -; DNA: TGTGCCAGCAGCGCTACGTACACGGAACGGGCCTCGGAGCAGTTCTTC; CDR3: CASSATYTERASEQFF
J: TRBJ1-2; size: -; V: TRBV5-6; D: TRBD1; DNA: TGTGCCAGCAGCTCGGGACAGAACTATGGCTACACCTTC; CDR3: CASSSGQNYGYTF
J: TRBJ2-5; size: few; V: TRBV5-1; D: TRBD2; DNA: TGCGCCAGCAGCTTGGTGGCTAGCGGAGGCCAAGAGACCCAGTACTTC; CDR3: CASSLVASGGQETQYF
J: TRBJ1-5; size: -; V: TRBV30; D: -; DNA: TGTGCCTGGGCCTTTGACGGGAATCAGCCCCAGCATTTT; CDR3: CAWAFDGNQPQHF
J: TRBJ1-1; size: -; V: TRBV6-1; D: TRBD1; DNA: TGTGCCACCGGACAGGGAAACACTGAAGCTTTCTTT; CDR3: CATGQGNTEAFF
J: TRBJ1-1; size: -; V: TRBV18; D: -; DNA: TGTGCCAGCTCACCACGGGAAGGGAAAGCTTTCTTT; CDR3: CASSPREGKAFF
J: TRBJ2-4; size: -; V: TRBV15; D: -; DNA: TGTGCCACCAGCGGGCTGGGACTAGCCAAAAACATTCAGTACTTC; CDR3: CATSGLGLAKNIQYF
J: TRBJ2-5; size: -; V: TRBV14; D: TRBD1; DNA: TGTGCCAGCAGCTATATTAAAGCCCGAACAGGGGTATCCCAAGAGACCCAGTACTTC; CDR3: CASSYIKARTGVSQETQYF
J: TRBJ1-2; size: few; V: TRBV4-1; D: -; DNA: TGCGCCAGCAGCCAACCTCCGGGGCCTAACTATGGCTACACCTTC; CDR3: CASSQPPGPNYGYTF
J: TRBJ2-7; size: few; V: TRBV6-6; D: -; DNA: TGTGCCAGCAGTTACTCGGACAAATTACCCTCCTACGAGCAGTACTTC; CDR3: CASSYSDKLPSYEQYF
J: TRBJ1-2; size: few; V: TRBV18; D: TRBD1; DNA: TGTGCCAGCTCGCCTGGGACAGACTATGGCTACACCTTC; CDR3: CASSPGTDYGYTF
J: TRBJ1-6; size: many; V: TRBV7-9; D: -; DNA: TGTGCCAGCAGCTTACGGGATCATTCACCCCTCCACTTT; CDR3: CASSLRDHSPLHF
J: TRBJ2-1; size: -; V: TRBV18; D: TRBD1; DNA: TGTGCCAGCTCAGAGGACAGGGAAAAGGAGCAGTTCTTC; CDR3: CASSEDREKEQFF
J: TRBJ1-2; size: few; V: TRBV30; D: TRBD1; DNA: TGTGCCTGGAGTCAATACGGGACAGCGTATGGCTACACCTTC; CDR3: CAWSQYGTAYGYTF
J: TRBJ1-6; size: -; V: TRBV5-1; D: -; DNA: TGCGCCAGCAGCTTGGTGCTCGATTCACCCCTCCACTTT; CDR3: CASSLVLDSPLHF
J: TRBJ2-5; size: many; V: TRBV15; D: TRBD2; DNA: TGTGCCACCAGCATGAGCGGGGGATCCCAAGAGACCCAGTACTTC; CDR3: CATSMSGGSQETQYF
J: TRBJ2-6; size: -; V: TRBV7-9; D: -; DNA: TGTGCCACCGACCCAGGGGTTGGGGCCAACGTCCTGACTTTC; CDR3: CATDPGVGANVLTF
J: TRBJ1-4; size: -; V: TRBV7-8; D: TRBD1; DNA: TGTGCCAGCAGCTTTGGGACAGGTGGTAAACTGTTTTTT; CDR3: CASSFGTGGKLFF
J: TRBJ2-3; size: many; V: TRBV4-1; D: TRBD2; DNA: TGCGCCAGCAGCCCGAGCGGGGTTAGCACAGATACGCAGTATTTT; CDR3: CASSPSGVSTDTQYF
J: TRBJ1-5; size: -; V: TRBV29-1; D: -; DNA: TGCAGCGTTCAGCGGGACAGCAATCAGCCCCAGCATTTT; CDR3: CSVQRDSNQPQHF
J: TRBJ2-3; size: few; V: TRBV9; D: TRBD2; DNA: TGTGCCAGCAGCGTAGCGGGGGGGCGTCAGAGGGCAGATACGCAGTATTTT; CDR3: CASSVAGGRQRADTQYF
J: TRBJ1-1; size: -; V: TRBV28; D: -; DNA: TGTGCCAGCAGTTTAAGCAGGGCGGGCACTGAAGCTTTCTTT; CDR3: CASSLSRAGTEAFF